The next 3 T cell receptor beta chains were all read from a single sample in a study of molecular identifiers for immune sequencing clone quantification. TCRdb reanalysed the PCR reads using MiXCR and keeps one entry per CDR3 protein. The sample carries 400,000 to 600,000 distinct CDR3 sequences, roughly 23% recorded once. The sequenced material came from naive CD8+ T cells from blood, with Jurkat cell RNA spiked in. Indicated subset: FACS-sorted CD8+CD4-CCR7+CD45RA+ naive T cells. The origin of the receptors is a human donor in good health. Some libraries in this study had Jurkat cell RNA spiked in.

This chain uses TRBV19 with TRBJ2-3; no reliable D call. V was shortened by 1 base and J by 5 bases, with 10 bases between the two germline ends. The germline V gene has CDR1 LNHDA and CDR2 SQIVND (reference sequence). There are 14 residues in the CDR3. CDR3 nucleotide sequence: TGTGCCAGTAGTATAGGGGCTGGGGAAGATACGCAGTATTTT. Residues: CASSIGAGEDTQYF.

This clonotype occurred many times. CDR3 region: CASSYPGQDLKETQYF. CDR3 nucleotide sequence: TGTGCCAGCAGTTATCCTGGACAGGATCTAAAAGAGACCCAGTACTTC. The chain couples TRBV6-2 or TRBV6-3 to TRBJ2-5, with 7 nucleotides matching TRBD1. Germline CDR1 and CDR2: MNHEY and SVGEGT. V shed 3 bases and J 3 bases; nucleotides not matched to a gene: 10. The CDR3 runs to 16 residues.

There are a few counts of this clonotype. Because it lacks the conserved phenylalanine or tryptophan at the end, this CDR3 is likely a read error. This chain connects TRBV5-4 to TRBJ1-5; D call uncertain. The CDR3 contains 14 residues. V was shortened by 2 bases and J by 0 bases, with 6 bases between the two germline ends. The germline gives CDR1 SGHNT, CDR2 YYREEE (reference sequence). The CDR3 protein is CASSLEGSNQPQHL. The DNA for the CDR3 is TGTGCCAGCAGCTTAGAGGGTAGCAATCAGCCCCAGCATCTT.